One sample yielded the 29 T cell receptor beta chains listed below, sequenced in a study of blood T cell repertoires in COVID-19. Some clones are missing from TCRdb's copy, which holds only in-frame ones; the method was immunoSEQ multiplex PCR. The sample yields over 70,000 clones, approximately 80% seen once. The specimen was peripheral blood. The receptors stem from a man in his sixties or seventies with COVID-19, enrolled during active disease.

This chain links TRBV3-1 (or the pseudogene TRBV3-2) with TRBJ1-1; D is ambiguous. V lost 0 bases and J lost 5, with 10 bases in between. The CDR3 runs to 14 residues. Per germline, CDR1 LGHDT and CDR2 YNNKEL (reference sequence). The CDR3 sequence: CASSQEVPGTEAFF. CDR3 DNA sequence: TGTGCCAGCAGCCAAGAGGTTCCGGGGACTGAAGCTTTCTTT.

The chain employs TRBV6-5 and TRBJ2-1; TRBD2 aligns across 7 bases. Germline trimming cut 2 bases from V and 7 bases from J; bases unmatched to any gene: 8. The CDR3 spans 15 residues. In germline, CDR1 is MNHEY, CDR2 SVGAGI. The CDR3 DNA sequence: TGTGCCAGCAGTTACGGCGGGAGACTTTTGAATGAGCAGTTCTTC. Its translation is CASSYGGRLLNEQFF.

This clone was seen just once. This chain joins TRBV5-4 and TRBJ1-2; 9 nucleotides match TRBD1. This CDR3 is built from 19 residues. V was clipped by 4 bases and J by 0 bases; unmatched bases: 16. Per germline, CDR1 SGHNT and CDR2 YYREEE (reference sequence). The CDR3 DNA reads as TGTGCCAGCAGCGGAACCGGGACAGGGAATGAAGGGACTAACTATGGCTACACCTTC. This translates into CASSGTGTGNEGTNYGYTF.

This clone has just a few counts. The chain uses TRBV27 and TRBJ2-7, with a possible D match to TRBD2 (5 bases). CDR1 MNHEY and CDR2 SMNVEV come from the germline V gene (reference sequence). The CDR3 length is 13 residues. Between the trimmed V and J ends, which lost 4 bases and 3 bases, there was a span of 10 bases. The CDR3 here is CASSYGIFYEQYF. The DNA of the CDR3 is TGTGCCAGCAGTTACGGGATTTTCTACGAGCAGTACTTC.

The V call is TRBV3-1 (or the pseudogene TRBV3-2), the J call TRBJ1-3; TRBD1 is a possible D gene (5 bases). V gave up 1 base and J gave up 0 bases, with 13 bases separating them. The CDR3 sequence is 17 residues long. The V gene's germline CDR1 is LGHDT and CDR2 YNNKEL (reference sequence). This chain's CDR3 is CASSQVRQPNSGNTIYF. The CDR3 DNA reads as TGTGCCAGCAGCCAAGTACGACAGCCCAACTCTGGAAACACCATATATTTT.

The chain carries TRBV19 and TRBJ1-2; 11 nucleotides line up with TRBD1. The CDR3 is made up of 15 amino acids. V was clipped by 2 bases and J by 5 bases; unmatched bases: 4. Germline CDR1 and CDR2: LNHDA and SQIVND (reference sequence). CDR3 sequence (DNA): TGTGCCAGTAGTATACACCGGGACAGGGGGTATGGCTACACCTTC. Translating gives CASSIHRDRGYGYTF.

The CDR3 bases are TGTGCCTGGAGTCGGGTTTCGGGTGGCTACACCTTC. The encoded protein is CAWSRVSGGYTF. The rearrangement uses TRBV30 and TRBJ1-2; no clear D. Germline V lookup: CDR1 GTSNPN, CDR2 SVGIG (reference sequence). The CDR3 covers 12 residues. V dropped 2 bases and J dropped 7 bases, with 11 bases sitting between them.

This chain links TRBV3-1 (or the pseudogene TRBV3-2) with TRBJ1-5; no reliable D call. The germline CDR1 and CDR2 sequences are LGHDT and YNNKEL (reference sequence). CDR3 size: 14 residues. V lost 2 bases to trimming and J lost 1 base, with 6 bases between them. The CDR3 loop reads CASSQLSSNQPQHF. Here the CDR3 DNA reads TGTGCCAGCAGCCAATTATCGAGCAATCAGCCCCAGCATTTT.

This clone was counted once. The gene calls are TRBV5-1 and TRBJ1-1; 8 bases fit TRBD1. V shed 6 bases, J shed 5 bases, and the junction held 6 bases outside the gene matches. Germline lookup yields CDR1 SGHRS and CDR2 YFSETQ. The CDR3 totals 13 residues. The CDR3 region has the DNA TGCGCCAGCAAAAGTGGACAGGGAACTGAAGCTTTCTTT. This codes for CASKSGQGTEAFF.

The gene calls are TRBV4-3 and TRBJ2-1; possible D gene TRBD1, 6 bases. V dropped 4 bases and J dropped 4 bases, with 14 bases sitting between them. From germline, CDR1 is LGHNA and CDR2 YSLEER. The CDR3 spans 15 residues. The CDR3 sequence: CASSPTDRRYNEQFF. CDR3 nucleotide sequence: TGCGCCAGCAGCCCAACCGACAGGCGGTACAATGAGCAGTTCTTC.

The V and J genes are TRBV3-1 (or the pseudogene TRBV3-2) and TRBJ1-6; perhaps TRBD1 as D (6 bases). The V gene's germline CDR1 is LGHDT and CDR2 YNNKEL (reference sequence). The germline V and J ends were trimmed by 4 bases and 12 bases, with 10 bases remaining between them. This CDR3 comprises 12 residues. CDR3 loop: CASSLQQGPLHF. The CDR3 DNA reads TGTGCCAGCAGCCTCCAACAGGGACCCCTCCACTTT.

The chain is built from TRBV9 and TRBJ2-2; no clear D gene. Trimming took off 4 bases at V and 0 bases at J, with 16 bases between the two ends. Germline CDR1 is SGDLS and CDR2 is YYNGEE. CDR3 size: 17 residues. CDR3 nucleotide sequence: TGTGCCAGCAGCAAAAGAGGTGCCCCATCGAACACCGGGGAGCTGTTTTTT. Amino acids: CASSKRGAPSNTGELFF. The full variable domain, its missing parts supplied by reference TRBV9 and TRBJ2-2, is DSGVTQTPKHLITATGQRVTLRCSPRSGDLSVYWYQQSLDQGLQFLIQYYNGEERAKGNILERFSAQQFPDLHSELNLSSLELGDSALYFCASSKRGAPSNTGELFFGEGSRLTVL.

On this clone itself: A read error may produce the germline difference seen at one junction end. This specimen includes other DNA sequences encoding the same CDR3. This chain joins TRBV19 and TRBJ1-1; 9 nucleotides align to TRBD1. CDR3 length: 13 amino acids. Germline V gives CDR1 LNHDA, CDR2 SQIVND (reference sequence). For the CDR3, the DNA is TGTGCCAGTCAACAGGGGGCGAACACCGAAGCTTTCTTT. It is translated as CASQQGANTEAFF.

This clone was recorded once. This chain connects TRBV6-5 to TRBJ1-3; tentatively, D is TRBD1 (5 bases). The germline V and J ends were trimmed by 6 bases and 0 bases, with 12 bases remaining between them. The CDR3 totals 15 residues. Germline V gene sequence: CDR1 MNHEY, CDR2 SVGAGI. This CDR3 reads CASSPGGVSGNTIYF. The CDR3 nucleotides read TGTGCCAGCAGCCCCGGGGGAGTCTCTGGAAACACCATATATTTT.

In regard to this clone: A read error may account for a junction end that differs from germline. DNA for the CDR3: TGTGCTAGCAGCCCCCTCGGGAGGGGGCGCACCGGGGAGCTGTTTTTT. It yields the protein CASSPLGRGRTGELFF. V is TRBV7-7 and J is TRBJ2-2, with D perhaps matching TRBD2 (8 bases). The CDR3 loop spans 16 amino acids. Germline V gene lookup returns CDR1 SSHAT and CDR2 FNYEAQ (reference sequence).

This chain joins TRBV6-4 and TRBJ2-3; 8 bases are a match to TRBD2. Trimming took 9 bases from V and 4 from J; bases not matched to a gene: 15. The length of the CDR3 is 16 residues. Per the germline V gene, CDR1 is MRHNA and CDR2 is SNTAGT. This CDR3 reads CARTLTPPGGADTQYF. DNA for the CDR3: TGTGCCAGAACACTAACACCACCGGGAGGGGCAGATACGCAGTATTTT.

This clone is a singleton in its sample. This chain uses TRBV28 with TRBJ1-6; tentative D call: TRBD1 (5 bases). Germline assignment: CDR1 MDHEN and CDR2 SYDVKM. The ends were cut back, 3 bases at V and 6 bases at J, with 12 bases in the middle. The CDR3 spans 15 residues. The CDR3 loop is CASSLGGTANSPLHF. Written as DNA, the CDR3 is TGTGCCAGCAGTTTGGGCGGGACGGCTAATTCACCCCTCCACTTT. The full variable domain, in which reference TRBV28 and TRBJ1-6 provide the parts outside the CDR3, is DVKVTQSSRYLVKRTGEKVFLECVQDMDHENMFWYRQDPGLGLRLIYFSYDVKMKEKGDIPEGYSVSREKKERFSLILESASTNQTSMYLCASSLGGTANSPLHFGNGTRLTVT.

This rearrangement joins TRBV5-1 to TRBJ1-2; 9 positions agree with TRBD1. The CDR3 totals 14 residues. The junction had 3 bases not matched to a gene; V was cut back by 4 bases and J by 2 bases. CDR1 is SGHRS, CDR2 YFSETQ, per germline. The CDR3 DNA reads TGCGCCAGCAGCGGCGGGACAGGGAACTATGGCTACACCTTC. This translates into CASSGGTGNYGYTF.

The chain combines TRBV9 with TRBJ1-1, with 7 bases that match TRBD1. Germline values: CDR1 SGDLS, CDR2 YYNGEE. Trimming at V came to 2 bases and at J to 3 bases, leaving 1 base not matched to a gene. The CDR3 sequence is 13 residues long. CDR3 sequence reads: CASSVDRDTEAFF. The CDR3, as DNA: TGTGCCAGCAGCGTCGACAGGGACACTGAAGCTTTCTTT.

The V and J genes are TRBV9 and TRBJ2-7, with a possible D match to TRBD2 (6 bases). CDR1 and CDR2 (germline): SGDLS, YYNGEE. V lost 2 bases, J lost 2 bases, and 11 bases lay in between. The CDR3 is 14 residues long. CDR3 region: CASSVGGTPYEQYF. The DNA of the CDR3 is TGTGCCAGCAGCGTTGGGGGGACCCCCTACGAGCAGTACTTC.

The rearrangement joins TRBV5-1 to TRBJ2-7; the D is unclear. This CDR3 is 13 amino acids long. Germline-derived CDR1 and CDR2 are SGHRS and YFSETQ. The ends were cut back, 1 base at V and 1 base at J, with 6 bases in the middle. In DNA form, the CDR3 reads TGCGCCAGCAGCTTGACGGTTTCCTACGAGCAGTACTTC. Protein product: CASSLTVSYEQYF.

The chain carries TRBV18 and TRBJ2-5; 10 positions match TRBD1. J was trimmed by 4 bases and V by 2 bases; bases with no gene match: 16. Germline CDR1 KGHSH, CDR2 LQKENI. This CDR3 is built from 19 residues. The CDR3 loop is CASSPLAGQGGLGRETQYF. Written as DNA, the CDR3 is TGTGCCAGCTCACCATTGGCCGGACAGGGGGGTTTGGGCCGAGAGACCCAGTACTTC.

The V gene is TRBV9, the J gene TRBJ1-2; D is perhaps TRBD1 (5 bases). V lost 0 bases and J lost 8, with 23 bases in between. The CDR3 extends over 17 amino acids. Germline values: CDR1 SGDLS, CDR2 YYNGEE. In nucleotides, the CDR3 is TGTGCCAGCAGCGTAGAGATTCGTCAGGATGGGGGGATGGGCTACACCTTC. Protein sequence: CASSVEIRQDGGMGYTF.

On this clone itself: This specimen includes other DNA sequences encoding the same CDR3. The chain carries TRBV28 and TRBJ2-7; TRBD1 might be the D (6 bases). This CDR3 comprises 14 residues. Germline loops: CDR1 MDHEN, CDR2 SYDVKM. Trimming pared 2 bases from V and 4 bases from J, leaving 12 bases between. The DNA of the CDR3 is TGTGCCAGCAGTTTAGGGGGTCAGGGGTACGAGCAGTACTTC. It is translated as CASSLGGQGYEQYF. The whole variable domain, filled in from reference TRBV28 and TRBJ2-7, reads DVKVTQSSRYLVKRTGEKVFLECVQDMDHENMFWYRQDPGLGLRLIYFSYDVKMKEKGDIPEGYSVSREKKERFSLILESASTNQTSMYLCASSLGGQGYEQYFGPGTRLTVT.

The chain carries TRBV7-9 and TRBJ2-5, with TRBD1 matching over 9 bases. This CDR3 region has 14 residues. Germline CDR1 SEHNR, CDR2 FQNEAQ (reference sequence). J was trimmed by 4 bases and V by 1 base; bases with no gene match: 1. The DNA for the CDR3 is TGTGCCAGCAGCTTAGACAGGGGGCCAGAGACCCAGTACTTC. Its protein product is CASSLDRGPETQYF.

This rearrangement joins TRBV19 to TRBJ2-1; TRBD1 agrees at 8 bases. The CDR3 totals 14 residues. After removal of 5 bases from V and 9 bases from J, the junction contained 9 bases not matched to a gene. Per the germline V gene, CDR1 is LNHDA and CDR2 is SQIVND (reference sequence). Written as DNA, the CDR3 is TGTGCCAGTAGTTTTAGGACAGGGTCGGGTGAGCAGTTCTTC. This translates into CASSFRTGSGEQFF.

The chain links TRBV7-3 to TRBJ2-3; 12 bases fit TRBD2. Germline V lookup: CDR1 SGHTA, CDR2 FQGTGA. The CDR3 is made up of 20 amino acids. The junction had 18 bases not matched to a gene; V was cut back by 6 bases and J by 2 bases. The CDR3 DNA reads as TGTGCCAGCAGTCCCACGGGGCTAGCGGGAGGGTGGGGCTACACAGATACGCAGTATTTT. Encoded protein: CASSPTGLAGGWGYTDTQYF.

About this clone itself: The same CDR3 can be traced to other DNA sequences in this sample. The genes are TRBV5-1 and TRBJ2-3, with D perhaps TRBD2 (5 bases). The germline V gene encodes CDR1 SGHRS and CDR2 YFSETQ. The CDR3 runs 14 residues. The V gene lost 0 bases and the J gene lost 1 base, with 6 bases spanning the gap. This CDR3 reads CASSLGSGTDTQYF. The CDR3 nucleotides read TGCGCCAGCAGCTTGGGTAGCGGCACAGATACGCAGTATTTT.

The chain couples TRBV29-1 to TRBJ2-2, with 9 bases lining up with TRBD1. This CDR3 spans 14 amino acids. The V gene's germline CDR1 is SQVTM and CDR2 ANQGSEA. Trimming took 7 bases from V and 5 from J; bases not matched to a gene: 8. CDR3 nucleotide sequence: TGCAGCGCCGGGACAGGGTTTGGTACCGGGGAGCTGTTTTTT. It is translated as CSAGTGFGTGELFF.